This entry lists 24 T cell receptor beta chains sequenced from one sample in a study of tissue T cells after allogeneic stem cell transplantation. Time point specified: mouse harvest day 7 after allogeneic transplant. The graft held 10^6 splenic CD5+ T cells and 10^7 T-cell-depleted bone marrow cells. The data were produced by immunoSEQ multiplex PCR, yet TCRdb's version contains in-frame clones alone and is incomplete. The sample lists some 6,300 clones, approximately 45% occurring once. Material for sequencing was gut tissue. The receptors originated from a female BALB/c mouse given C57BL/6 T cells with graft-versus-host disease after an allogeneic hematopoietic cell transplant.

This clone was detected a few times. The germline and genes are mouse ones. The CDR3 end lies 1 residue beyond the end of the read and is filled in from the germline J gene. V gene TRBV13-3 combines with J gene TRBJ2-5; D unresolved. The CDR3 contains 13 residues. CDR1 is NNHDY, CDR2 SYVADS, per germline. V lost 3 bases and J 0 bases, leaving 5 bases between the germline ends. CDR3 sequence reads: CASSVGNQDTQYF. The covered CDR3 bases are TGTGCCAGCAGTGTAGGGAACCAAGACACCCAGTAC.

This clone was observed a handful of times. Germline and genes here are mouse. Coverage ceases 1 residue before the CDR3 finishes, and the germline J gene fills in the end. The chain carries TRBV26 and TRBJ1-3, with D perhaps TRBD1 (6 bases). The CDR3 contains 14 residues. Trimming shortened V by 1 base and J by 3 bases, and 7 bases separated the two germline ends. CDR1 and CDR2 from the germline V gene are KGHPV and FQNQEV (reference sequence). CDR3 sequence reads: CASSLYRDGNTLYF. The CDR3 bases that were read are TGTGCCAGCAGTCTGTACAGGGATGGAAATACGCTCTAT.

Of note for this clone: Gene names follow the mouse nomenclature. The CDR3 end falls 1 residue outside the read, so it is completed with the germline J gene. The V and J genes are TRBV26 and TRBJ2-2; D perhaps matches TRBD1 (6 bases). The CDR3 runs to 15 residues. Deletions cut 8 bases from V and 1 base from J, with 14 bases between. From germline, CDR1 is KGHPV and CDR2 FQNQEV (reference sequence). CDR3 residues: CASGPSQGNTGQLYF. CDR3 DNA, as far as it was read: TGTGCCAGCGGACCTTCACAGGGAAACACCGGGCAGCTCTAC.

In the case of this clone: Any gene name here is a mouse gene name. The read terminates 1 residue ahead of where the CDR3 ends, so the germline J gene completes it. V and J are TRBV19 and TRBJ1-1; the D is unclear. The V end lost 3 bases, the J end lost 1 base, and 7 bases lay between the germline ends. Germline CDR1 is FNHDT and CDR2 is SITEND (reference sequence). This CDR3 region has 13 residues. The CDR3 sequence is CASSKTRNTEVFF. Incomplete CDR3 DNA: TGTGCCAGCAGTAAGACAAGAAACACAGAAGTCTTC.

As regards this clone: The gene names given are mouse names. The CDR3 end is not reached by the read, which stops 1 residue before it; the germline J gene fills it in. V gene TRBV13-1 combines with J gene TRBJ2-3; TRBD2 matches at 9 bases. CDR3 length equals 16 residues. J lost 0 bases, V lost 0 bases, and 2 bases had no gene match. CDR1 and CDR2 from the germline V gene are NSHNY and SYGAGN. The part of the CDR3 DNA that was read is TGTGCCAGCAGTGATGCCTGGGGGGGAAGTGCAGAAACGCTGTAT. This encodes CASSDAWGGSAETLY. The complete CDR3 sequence is CASSDAWGGSAETLYF.

Concerning this clone: Gene names follow the mouse nomenclature. The observed sequence ends 1 residue before the CDR3 terminus, with the missing tail filled in from the germline J gene. The chain has TRBV26 and TRBJ1-2; D unclear. This CDR3 has 12 amino acids. Trimming shortened V by 4 bases and J by 0 bases, and 3 bases separated the two germline ends. Germline lookup yields CDR1 KGHPV and CDR2 FQNQEV (reference sequence). CDR3 DNA, as far as it was read: TGTGCCAGCAGTCCCACAAACTCCGACTACACC. Its protein product is CASSPTNSDYT. The whole CDR3 protein reads CASSPTNSDYTF.

As concerns this clone: Genes and germline are mouse. The read stops 1 residue short of the end of the CDR3; the missing end is completed from the germline J gene. V is TRBV3 and J is TRBJ2-7; 8 positions match TRBD1. V shed 1 base and J 1 base; nucleotides not matched to a gene: 3. The CDR3 is 15 residues long. Germline V gives CDR1 SNHLY, CDR2 FYNGKV (reference sequence). The DNA read from the CDR3 is TGTGCCAGCAGCTTAGGAGGACAGGGATCCTATGAACAGTAC. Translation: CASSLGGQGSYEQY. The CDR3 as a whole reads CASSLGGQGSYEQYF.

As concerns this clone: Gene names refer to mouse genes. The CDR3 is cut off 1 residue early in the read; its end comes from the germline J gene. J is TRBJ1-1 and V is TRBV5, with D unclear. CDR1 LGHNA and CDR2 YNLKQL come from the germline V gene (reference sequence). The CDR3 covers 14 residues. V was clipped by 0 bases and J by 4 bases, with 9 bases between them. CDR3 sequence: CASSQENGATEVFF. The CDR3 DNA, read in part, is TGTGCCAGCAGCCAAGAAAACGGTGCCACAGAAGTCTTC.

In the case of this clone: Gene names denote mouse genes. The read halts 1 residue ahead of the CDR3 end, with the missing end drawn from the germline J gene. The rearrangement joins TRBV3 to TRBJ2-1; 7 bases agree with TRBD2. The junction had 2 bases not matched to a gene; V was cut back by 3 bases and J by 6 bases. This CDR3 region has 13 residues. Germline V gene lookup returns CDR1 SNHLY and CDR2 FYNGKV (reference sequence). Partial CDR3 DNA: TGTGCCAGCAGCTTGACTGGGAGTGCTGAGCAGTTC. Amino acids: CASSLTGSAEQF. The full-length CDR3 reads as CASSLTGSAEQFF.

As for this clone: Mouse germline and gene names are used. The CDR3 is cut off 1 residue early in the read; its end comes from the germline J gene. This rearrangement joins TRBV2 to TRBJ2-1; 7 bases map to TRBD2. CDR1 is LGHNA and CDR2 is YSYQKL in the germline V gene. The V segment lost 0 bases and the J segment 2 bases; nucleotides outside the gene matches: 4. CDR3 length: 16 amino acids. CDR3 DNA, as far as it was read: TGTGCCAGCAGCCAAGATTTACTGGGGCACTATGCTGAGCAGTTC. Translation: CASSQDLLGHYAEQF. The complete CDR3 protein is CASSQDLLGHYAEQFF.

As to this clone: Genes and germline are mouse. The read falls 1 residue short of the CDR3 end, and the missing part is taken from the germline J gene. The rearrangement uses TRBV13-2 and TRBJ2-3; no definite D call. The CDR3 consists of 13 residues. V shed 0 bases and J shed 0 bases, with 2 bases lying between them. Germline CDR1 reads NNHNN; CDR2 reads SYGAGS (reference sequence). CDR3 loop: CASGDASAETLYF. CDR3 DNA (partial): TGTGCCAGCGGTGATGCGAGTGCAGAAACGCTGTAT.

Only a few counts were recorded for this clone. The gene names given are mouse names. The read gets to within 1 residue of the CDR3 end, and the germline J gene fills in the rest. The rearrangement joins TRBV4 to TRBJ2-2; D not resolved. V was cut by 4 bases and J by 1 base, with 7 bases left in between. The length of the CDR3 is 14 residues. The germline V gene encodes CDR1 LGHDT and CDR2 YNNKQL (reference sequence). CDR3 DNA, as far as it was read: TGTGCCAGCAGCTTGACAATAAACACCGGGCAGCTCTAC. It yields the protein CASSLTINTGQLY. The whole CDR3 sequence is CASSLTINTGQLYF.

This clone was observed a single time. Gene labels here are mouse ones. The CDR3 is cut off 1 residue early in the read; its end comes from the germline J gene. The sample holds other DNA sequences that translate to the same CDR3. The J gene is TRBJ2-2, the V gene TRBV26; TRBD1 is a possible D gene (5 bases). CDR1 and CDR2 (germline): KGHPV, FQNQEV (reference sequence). The CDR3 extends over 14 amino acids. With 6 bases removed from V and 1 base from J, the gap between germline ends came to 9 bases. CDR3 sequence: CASSRQGNTGQLYF. CDR3 bases read: TGTGCCAGCAGCCGTCAGGGAAACACCGGGCAGCTCTAC.

In the case of this clone: These gene names are mouse names. The read ends 1 residue early relative to the CDR3; the germline J gene fills the gap. The chain recombines TRBV16 with TRBJ2-7, with 10 bases lining up with TRBD1. Germline values: CDR1 SGHSA, CDR2 FRNQAP. J gave up 2 bases and V 5 bases, and 6 bases lay outside the gene matches. The CDR3 loop spans 15 amino acids. The covered CDR3 bases are TGTGCAAGCAGCACTAAGACAGGGGGCCCCTATGAACAGTAC. Protein sequence: CASSTKTGGPYEQY. In full, the CDR3 reads CASSTKTGGPYEQYF.

As for this clone: Gene names follow the mouse nomenclature. The read halts 1 residue ahead of the CDR3 end, with the missing end drawn from the germline J gene. This chain connects TRBV23 to TRBJ1-1; no DNA check was done on the table's D call, TRBD1. From germline, CDR1 is KGHTA and CDR2 FQNQQP. The CDR3 consists of 12 residues. CDR3 bases read: TGCTCCAGCAGCCTCGGACAAACAGAAGTCTTC. This sequence encodes CSSSLGQTEVF. The CDR3 in full is CSSSLGQTEVFF.

In the case of this clone: Mouse gene names and germline throughout. Read sequence stops 1 residue before the CDR3 end, and the germline J gene provides the missing end. This chain links TRBV16 with TRBJ2-2; no reliable D call. Per the germline V gene, CDR1 is SGHSA and CDR2 is FRNQAP. The CDR3 covers 13 residues. The ends were cut back, 1 base at V and 2 bases at J, with 2 bases in the middle. Incomplete CDR3 DNA: TGTGCAAGCAGCTTAGTTAACACCGGGCAGCTCTAC. Translation: CASSLVNTGQLY. The whole CDR3 reads CASSLVNTGQLYF.

On this clone itself: Gene names and germline refer to mouse. The CDR3 extends 1 residue past the end of the read, so its final part is completed from the germline J gene. This chain connects TRBV26 to TRBJ2-3; no firm D call. Trimming cost V 2 bases and J 0 bases, with 6 bases left between them. This CDR3 has 14 amino acids. The V gene's germline CDR1 is KGHPV and CDR2 FQNQEV (reference sequence). CDR3 sequence reads: CASSLGVSAETLYF. The covered CDR3 bases are TGTGCCAGCAGTCTGGGGGTTAGTGCAGAAACGCTGTAT.

This clone occurred a few times. Genes and germline are mouse. The DNA ends 1 residue before the CDR3 does, and the rest of the CDR3 is filled in from the germline J gene. The chain links TRBV1 to TRBJ1-5; no firm D call. V shed 3 bases and J shed 4 bases, with 4 bases lying between them. Germline CDR1 and CDR2: NSQYPW and LRSPGD (reference sequence). The CDR3 loop spans 12 amino acids. The CDR3 region is CTCSARNQAPLF. Incomplete CDR3 DNA: TGCACCTGCAGTGCTAGAAACCAGGCTCCGCTT.

As to this clone: Genes here carry mouse names. The read finishes 1 residue shy of the CDR3 end, and the germline J gene is used to complete it. V usage is TRBV23 and J usage is TRBJ2-2; the table gives TRBD2 as D, unverified against the DNA. The length of the CDR3 is 16 residues. CDR1 is KGHTA and CDR2 is FQNQQP in the germline V gene. The CDR3 sequence is CSSSQSGGANTGQLYF. The CDR3 bases that were read are TGCTCCAGCAGTCAATCCGGGGGGGCAAACACCGGGCAGCTCTAC.

With regard to this clone: The germline and genes are mouse ones. The observed sequence ends 1 residue before the CDR3 terminus, with the missing tail filled in from the germline J gene. The chain links TRBV3 to TRBJ1-1; TRBD1 is a possible D gene (6 bases). Germline values: CDR1 SNHLY, CDR2 FYNGKV (reference sequence). The V and J ends lost 5 bases and 4 bases respectively, with 14 bases between them. This CDR3 contains 14 residues. The CDR3 bases that were read are TGTGCCAGCAGCCTGACGGGGGCAGGCACAGAAGTCTTC. Protein sequence: CASSLTGAGTEVF. The entire CDR3 sequence reads CASSLTGAGTEVFF.

Concerning this clone itself: Any gene name here is a mouse gene name. The read falls 1 residue short of the CDR3 end, and the missing part is taken from the germline J gene. The gene calls are TRBV13-1 and TRBJ2-7; 10 bases align to TRBD1. Germline CDR1 is NSHNY and CDR2 is SYGAGN. The ends lost 2 bases at V and 6 bases at J; junction bases unmatched: 2. This CDR3 comprises 13 residues. The covered CDR3 bases are TGTGCCAGCAGTGAAGGGACAGGGGTTGAACAGTAC. It yields the protein CASSEGTGVEQY. The CDR3, in full, reads CASSEGTGVEQYF.

Concerning this clone: The genes and germline here are from mouse. The sequenced fragment ends 1 residue before the CDR3 boundary, so the rest is inferred from the germline J gene. V is TRBV14 and J is TRBJ2-7, with 11 bases that match TRBD2. In germline, CDR1 is SGHDT, CDR2 FRDEAV. V lost 4 bases, J lost 9 bases, and 6 bases stayed unmatched. The CDR3 is 13 amino acids. CDR3 sequence reads: CASSRDWGGRQYF. Partial CDR3 DNA: TGTGCCAGCAGTCGCGACTGGGGGGGGCGACAGTAC.

This clone has only a few counts. The genes and germline here are from mouse. The CDR3 end is not reached by the read, which stops 1 residue before it; the germline J gene fills it in. The chain recombines TRBV26 with TRBJ1-3; the D is unclear. The V and J ends lost 3 bases and 0 bases respectively, with 9 bases between them. In germline, CDR1 is KGHPV, CDR2 FQNQEV (reference sequence). The length of the CDR3 is 15 residues. This CDR3 reads CASSLQINSGNTLYF. Partial CDR3 DNA: TGTGCCAGCAGTCTCCAAATAAATTCTGGAAATACGCTCTAT.

The table lists this clone with a count of one. Genes here carry mouse names. With the read ending 1 residue before the CDR3 end, the germline J gene is used to fill in that end. V is TRBV23 and J is TRBJ1-4; the D call TRBD1 from the table was never checked on the DNA. Per the germline V gene, CDR1 is KGHTA and CDR2 is FQNQQP. The CDR3 is 13 amino acids. CDR3 in amino acids: CSSKDRGGERLFF. The sequenced CDR3 bases are TGCTCCAGCAAGGACAGGGGAGGCGAAAGATTATTT.